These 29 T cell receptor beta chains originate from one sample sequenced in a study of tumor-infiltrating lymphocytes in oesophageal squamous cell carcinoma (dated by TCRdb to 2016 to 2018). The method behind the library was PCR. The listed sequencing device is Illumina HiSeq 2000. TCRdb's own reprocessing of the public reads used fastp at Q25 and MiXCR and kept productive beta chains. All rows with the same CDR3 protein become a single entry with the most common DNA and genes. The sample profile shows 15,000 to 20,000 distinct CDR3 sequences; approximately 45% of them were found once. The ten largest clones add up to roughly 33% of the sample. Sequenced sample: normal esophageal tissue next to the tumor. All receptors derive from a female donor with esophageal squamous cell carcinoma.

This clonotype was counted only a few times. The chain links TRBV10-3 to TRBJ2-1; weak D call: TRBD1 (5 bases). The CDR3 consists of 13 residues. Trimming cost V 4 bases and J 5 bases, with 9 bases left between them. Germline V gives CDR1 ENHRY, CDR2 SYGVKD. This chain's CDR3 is CAISVGRDNEQFF. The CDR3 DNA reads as TGTGCCATCAGTGTAGGCAGGGACAATGAGCAGTTCTTC.

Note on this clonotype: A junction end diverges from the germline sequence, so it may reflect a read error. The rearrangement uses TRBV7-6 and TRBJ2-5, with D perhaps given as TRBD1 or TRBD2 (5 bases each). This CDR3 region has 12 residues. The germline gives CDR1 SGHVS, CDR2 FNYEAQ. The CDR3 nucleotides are TGTGCCAGCAGCTTAGCGATGGGGACCCAGTCCTTC. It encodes CASSLAMGTQSF.

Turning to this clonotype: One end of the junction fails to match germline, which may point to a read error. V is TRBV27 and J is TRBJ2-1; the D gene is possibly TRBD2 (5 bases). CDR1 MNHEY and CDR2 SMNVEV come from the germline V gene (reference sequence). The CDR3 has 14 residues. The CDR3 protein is CASSLARGINEEFF. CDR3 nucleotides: TGTGCCAGCAGTTTAGCTAGAGGGATCAATGAGGAGTTCTTC.

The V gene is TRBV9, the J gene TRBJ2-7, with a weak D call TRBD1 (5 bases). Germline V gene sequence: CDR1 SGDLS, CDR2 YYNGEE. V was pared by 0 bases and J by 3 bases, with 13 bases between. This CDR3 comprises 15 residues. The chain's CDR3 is CASSVADNSYYEQYF. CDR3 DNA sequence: TGTGCCAGCAGCGTAGCGGACAACTCCTACTACGAGCAGTACTTC.

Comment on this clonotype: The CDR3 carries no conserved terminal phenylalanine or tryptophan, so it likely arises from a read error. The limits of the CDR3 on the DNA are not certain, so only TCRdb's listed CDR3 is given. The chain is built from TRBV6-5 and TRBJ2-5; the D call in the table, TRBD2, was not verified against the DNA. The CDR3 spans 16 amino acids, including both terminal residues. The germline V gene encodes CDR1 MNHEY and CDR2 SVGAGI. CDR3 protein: CASTEELGTYEQYFGN.

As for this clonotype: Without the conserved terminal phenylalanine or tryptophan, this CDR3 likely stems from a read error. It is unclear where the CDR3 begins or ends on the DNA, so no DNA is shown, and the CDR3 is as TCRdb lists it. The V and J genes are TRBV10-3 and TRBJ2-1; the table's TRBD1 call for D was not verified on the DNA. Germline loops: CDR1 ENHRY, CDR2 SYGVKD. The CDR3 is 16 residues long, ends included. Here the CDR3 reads CAISEGQINSPLHFGN.

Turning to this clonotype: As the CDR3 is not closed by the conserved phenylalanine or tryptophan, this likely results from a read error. The CDR3 nucleotides are TGTGCCAGCAGCTTTGGGGGGACCGGGACACCCAGGACCCAGTTCTCC. Translating gives CASSFGGTGTPRTQFS. This chain links TRBV7-6 with TRBJ2-1; D possibly matches TRBD1 or TRBD2 (6 bases each). The V gene lost 3 bases and the J gene lost 13 bases, with 25 bases spanning the gap. Germline loops: CDR1 SGHVS, CDR2 FNYEAQ. The CDR3 extends over 16 amino acids.

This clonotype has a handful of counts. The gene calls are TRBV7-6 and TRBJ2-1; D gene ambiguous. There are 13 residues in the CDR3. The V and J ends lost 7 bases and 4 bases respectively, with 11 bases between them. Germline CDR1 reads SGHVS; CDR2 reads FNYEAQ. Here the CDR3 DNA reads TGTGCCAGCACCGAACCCCATTACAATGAGCAGTTCTTC. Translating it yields CASTEPHYNEQFF.

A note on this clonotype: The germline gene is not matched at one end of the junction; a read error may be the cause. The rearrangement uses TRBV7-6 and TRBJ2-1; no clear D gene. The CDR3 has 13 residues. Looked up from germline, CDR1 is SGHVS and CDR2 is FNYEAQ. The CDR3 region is CASSLSHSNEQFF. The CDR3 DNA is TGTGCTAGCAGCTTATCCCATAGCAACGAGCAGTTCTTC.

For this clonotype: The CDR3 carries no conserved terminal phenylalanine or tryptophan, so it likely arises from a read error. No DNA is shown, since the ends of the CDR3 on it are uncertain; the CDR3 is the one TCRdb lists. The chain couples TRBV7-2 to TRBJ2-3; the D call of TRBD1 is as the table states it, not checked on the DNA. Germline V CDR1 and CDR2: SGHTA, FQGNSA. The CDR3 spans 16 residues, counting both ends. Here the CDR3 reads CASSLGTDRNIQYFGP.

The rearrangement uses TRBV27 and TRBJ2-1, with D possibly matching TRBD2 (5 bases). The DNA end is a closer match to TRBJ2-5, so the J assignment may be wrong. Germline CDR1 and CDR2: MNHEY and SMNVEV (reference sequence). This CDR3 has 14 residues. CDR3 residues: CASSLRPSGETQYF. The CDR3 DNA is TGTGCCAGCAGTTTGCGACCAAGCGGAGAGACCCAGTACTTC.

The chain's CDR3 is CASSLTEASNEQFF. The CDR3 region has the DNA TGTGCCAGCAGCTTAACGGAAGCCAGCAATGAGCAGTTCTTC. The chain is built from TRBV7-3 and TRBJ2-1, with unresolved D. Looked up from germline, CDR1 is SGHTA and CDR2 is FQGTGA. V was clipped by 0 bases and J by 6 bases, with 9 bases between them. CDR3 length: 14 residues. Looking up the rest from reference TRBV7-3 and TRBJ2-1 gives the full variable domain: GAGVSQTPSNKVTEKGKYVELRCDPISGHTALYWYRQSLGQGPEFLIYFQGTGAADDSGLPNDRFFAVRPEGSVSTLKIQRTERGDSAVYLCASSLTEASNEQFFGPGTRLTVL.

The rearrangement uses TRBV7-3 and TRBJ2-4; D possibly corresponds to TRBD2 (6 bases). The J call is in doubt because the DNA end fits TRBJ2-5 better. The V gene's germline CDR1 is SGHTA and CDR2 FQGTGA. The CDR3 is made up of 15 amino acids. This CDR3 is CASSLTGGEVETQYF. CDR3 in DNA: TGTGCCAGCAGCTTAACGGGCGGGGAGGTGGAGACCCAGTACTTC.

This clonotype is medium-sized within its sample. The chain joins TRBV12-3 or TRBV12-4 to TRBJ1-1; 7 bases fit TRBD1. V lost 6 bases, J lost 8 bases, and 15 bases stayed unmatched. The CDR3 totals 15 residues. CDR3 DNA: TGTGCCAGCAGGTACCTCGGGACAGTCCCATCCGAAGCTTTCTTT. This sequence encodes CASRYLGTVPSEAFF.

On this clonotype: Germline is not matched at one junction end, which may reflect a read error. In DNA form, the CDR3 reads TGTGCTAGCAGCAGATCACAGGGGTCATGCGCCTACGAGCAGTACTTC. It codes for CASSRSQGSCAYEQYF. The chain couples TRBV7-6 to TRBJ2-5; 7 positions agree with TRBD1. The J call may not be correct, given that the DNA end is closer to TRBJ2-7. This CDR3 spans 16 amino acids. The V gene's germline CDR1 is SGHVS and CDR2 FNYEAQ.

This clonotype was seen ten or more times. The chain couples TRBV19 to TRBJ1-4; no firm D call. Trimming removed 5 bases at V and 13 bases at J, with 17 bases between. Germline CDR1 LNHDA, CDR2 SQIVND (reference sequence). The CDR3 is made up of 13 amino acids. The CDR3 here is CASSPRVRSGLFF. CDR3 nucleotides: TGTGCCAGTAGTCCTCGGGTGAGGTCGGGACTGTTTTTT.

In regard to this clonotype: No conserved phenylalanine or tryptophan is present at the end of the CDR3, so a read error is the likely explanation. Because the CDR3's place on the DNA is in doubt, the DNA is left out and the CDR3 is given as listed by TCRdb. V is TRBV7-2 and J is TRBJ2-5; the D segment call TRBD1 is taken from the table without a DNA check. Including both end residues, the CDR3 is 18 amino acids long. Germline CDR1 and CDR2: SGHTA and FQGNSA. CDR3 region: CASSLAPLPGPRDPVLRA.

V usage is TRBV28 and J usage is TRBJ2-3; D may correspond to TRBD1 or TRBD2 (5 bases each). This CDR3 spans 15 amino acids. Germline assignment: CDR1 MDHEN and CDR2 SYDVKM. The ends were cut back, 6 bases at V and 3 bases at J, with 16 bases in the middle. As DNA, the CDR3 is TGTGCCAGCAGCCGAGGTGGGGGTGGGACAGATACGCAGTATTTT. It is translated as CASSRGGGGTDTQYF.

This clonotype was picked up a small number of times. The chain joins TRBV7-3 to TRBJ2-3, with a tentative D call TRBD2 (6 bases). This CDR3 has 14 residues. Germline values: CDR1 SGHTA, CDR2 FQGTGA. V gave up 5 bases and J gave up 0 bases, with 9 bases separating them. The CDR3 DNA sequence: TGTGCCAGCAGCCAAGGACTAAGCACAGATACGCAGTATTTT. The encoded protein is CASSQGLSTDTQYF.

CDR3 amino acids: CASSPALQETQYF. CDR3 bases: TGTGCCAGCAGCCCAGCGTTACAAGAGACCCAGTACTTC. J is TRBJ2-7 and V is TRBV3-1, with D unresolved. The end of the DNA is better explained by TRBJ2-5, so the J call may be wrong. The CDR3 spans 13 residues. Germline assignment: CDR1 LGHDT and CDR2 YNNKEL (reference sequence).

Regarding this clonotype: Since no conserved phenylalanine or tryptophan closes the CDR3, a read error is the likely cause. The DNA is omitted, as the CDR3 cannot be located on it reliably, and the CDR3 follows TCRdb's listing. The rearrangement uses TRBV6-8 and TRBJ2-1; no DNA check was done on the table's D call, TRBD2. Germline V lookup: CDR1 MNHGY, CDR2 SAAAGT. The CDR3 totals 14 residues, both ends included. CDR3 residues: CASSQGRAGYTFGS.

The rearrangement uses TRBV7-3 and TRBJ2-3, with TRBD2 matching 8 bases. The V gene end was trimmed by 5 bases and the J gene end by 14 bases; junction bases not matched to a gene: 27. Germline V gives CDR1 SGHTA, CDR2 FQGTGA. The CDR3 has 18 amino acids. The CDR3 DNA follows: TGTGCCAGCAGCCGCGACCTTCTCGGCGGGAGGAATCCCGGGGAGCTGTATTTT. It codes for CASSRDLLGGRNPGELYF.

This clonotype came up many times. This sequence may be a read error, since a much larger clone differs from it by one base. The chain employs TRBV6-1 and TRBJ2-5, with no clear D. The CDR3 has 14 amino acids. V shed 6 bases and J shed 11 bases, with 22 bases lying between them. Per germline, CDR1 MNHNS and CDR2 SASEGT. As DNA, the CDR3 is TGTGCCAGCAGAGAGATAGGGCGATACAATGAGCAGTACTTC. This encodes CASREIGRYNEQYF.

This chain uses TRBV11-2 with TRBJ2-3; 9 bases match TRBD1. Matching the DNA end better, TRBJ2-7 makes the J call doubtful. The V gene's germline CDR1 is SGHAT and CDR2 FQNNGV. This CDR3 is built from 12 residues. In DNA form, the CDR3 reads TGTGCCAGCAGCACGACAGGGGGAAAGCAGTACTTC. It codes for CASSTTGGKQYF.

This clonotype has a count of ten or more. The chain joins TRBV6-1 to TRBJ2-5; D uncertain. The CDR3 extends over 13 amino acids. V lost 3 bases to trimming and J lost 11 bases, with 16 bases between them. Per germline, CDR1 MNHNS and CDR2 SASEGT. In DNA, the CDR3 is TGTGCCAGCAGTGATAGGATTATCGGTGAGCAGTACTTC. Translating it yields CASSDRIIGEQYF.

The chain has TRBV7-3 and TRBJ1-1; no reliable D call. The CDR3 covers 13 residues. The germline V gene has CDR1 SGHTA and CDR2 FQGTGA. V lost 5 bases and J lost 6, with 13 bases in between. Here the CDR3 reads CASSPPLKSEAFF. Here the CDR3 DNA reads TGTGCCAGCAGCCCGCCTTTAAAGTCTGAAGCTTTCTTT.

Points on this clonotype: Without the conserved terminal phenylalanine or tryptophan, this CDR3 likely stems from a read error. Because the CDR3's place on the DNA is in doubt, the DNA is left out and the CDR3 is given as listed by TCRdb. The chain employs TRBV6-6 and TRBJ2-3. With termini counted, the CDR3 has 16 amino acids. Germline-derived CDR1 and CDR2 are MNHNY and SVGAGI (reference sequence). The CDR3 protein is CASSSTDKFYGYTFGS.

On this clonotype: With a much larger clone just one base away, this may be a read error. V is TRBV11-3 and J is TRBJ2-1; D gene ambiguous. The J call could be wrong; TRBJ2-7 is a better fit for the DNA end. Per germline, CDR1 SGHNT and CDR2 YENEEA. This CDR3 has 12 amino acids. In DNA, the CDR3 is TGTGCCAGCAGTCCTGGGCAGAATGAGCAGTACTTC. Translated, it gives CASSPGQNEQYF.

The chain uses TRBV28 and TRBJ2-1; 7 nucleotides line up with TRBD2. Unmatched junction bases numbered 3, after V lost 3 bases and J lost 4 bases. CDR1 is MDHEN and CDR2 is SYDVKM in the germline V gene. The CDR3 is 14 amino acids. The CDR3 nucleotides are TGTGCCAGCAGTTTGCCTAGCGGTTACAATGAGCAGTTCTTC. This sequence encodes CASSLPSGYNEQFF.